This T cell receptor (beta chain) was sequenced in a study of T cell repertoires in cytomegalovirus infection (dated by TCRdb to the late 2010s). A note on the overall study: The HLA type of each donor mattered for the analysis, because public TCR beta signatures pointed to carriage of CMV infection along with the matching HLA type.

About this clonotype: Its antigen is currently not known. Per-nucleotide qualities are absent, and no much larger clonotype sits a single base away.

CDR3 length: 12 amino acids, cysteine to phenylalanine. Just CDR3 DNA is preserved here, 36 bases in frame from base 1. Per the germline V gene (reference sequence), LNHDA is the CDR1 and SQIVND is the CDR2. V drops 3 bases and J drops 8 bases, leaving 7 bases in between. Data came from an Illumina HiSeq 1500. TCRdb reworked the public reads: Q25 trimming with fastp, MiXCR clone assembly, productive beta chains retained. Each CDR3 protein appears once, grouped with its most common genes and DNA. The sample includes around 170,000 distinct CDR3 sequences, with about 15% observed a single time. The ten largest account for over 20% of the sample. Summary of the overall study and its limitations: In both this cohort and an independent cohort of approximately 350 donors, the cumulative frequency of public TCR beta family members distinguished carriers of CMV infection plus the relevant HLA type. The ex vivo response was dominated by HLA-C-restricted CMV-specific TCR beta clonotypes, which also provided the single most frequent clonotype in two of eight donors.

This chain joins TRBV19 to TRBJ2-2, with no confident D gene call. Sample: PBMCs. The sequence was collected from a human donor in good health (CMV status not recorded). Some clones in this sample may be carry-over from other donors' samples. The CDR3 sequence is CASSIGWGELFF. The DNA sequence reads TGTGCCAGTAGTATCGGTTGGGGGGAGCTGTTTTTT.